This T cell receptor (beta chain) appears in the sequencing data of a study of read filtering for tumor transcriptome and immune sequencing (dated by TCRdb to about 2020). With regard to the full study: The cohort consisted of some 17 male and around 14 female patients, with a mean age of around 66 years and an age range of 47 to 80. By revised international staging, roughly eight patients were R-ISS I, 16 were R-ISS II and roughly 7 were R-ISS III. Whole-transcriptome libraries were prepared with the TruSeq RNA Access Library Prep Kit after DNase treatment. TCR-region mapped reads per sample ranged from about 3.5 to 10.27 million with IR-seq versus only about 75 to 1,400 with RNA-seq. TCR repertoires obtained by targeted immune repertoire sequencing and by bulk whole-transcriptome sequencing performed on the same bone marrow samples were compared. One of the main goals was to work out a read-filtering strategy for immune repertoire data, in particular whether clonotypes backed by only a single read should be removed. What the research found in general, with its limitations: Removing single-read clonotypes increased the correlation between IR-seq and RNA-seq shared clonotype proportions. Compared with RNA-seq, IR-seq captured clonotypes at much higher depth and more reliably, and a smaller IR-seq throughput was enough to identify most shared clonotypes. The sorted CD138-negative fraction was not purified T cells but a mixed bone marrow immune population. In IR-seq, roughly 79% of clonotypes but 3% to 3.5% of total reads were represented by single-read clonotypes, whereas in RNA-seq, about 76% of clonotypes and around 45% of reads were represented by single-read clonotypes.

Bone marrow was sampled from every patient at the time of active disease. Bone marrow mononuclear cells were isolated by Ficoll-Hypaque density gradient centrifugation. Myeloma plasma cells were removed and CD138-negative cells were obtained by negative selection following labeling with CD138 magnetic microbeads on a MACS separator. Flow cytometry on an Attune NxT with CD138 antibodies was used to check the purity of the isolated cells. TRIzol reagent was used to extract total RNA, and a NanoDrop spectrophotometer was used to quantify the extracted RNA. Paired RNA-seq and IR-seq were performed on each patient's CD138-negative bone marrow sample. Starting from roughly 410 ng RNA, TCR libraries were constructed with the Immunoverse kit using molecular barcoded adaptors that cover the alpha/delta and beta/gamma chains. TCR library preparation used the same RNA that went into transcriptome sequencing. An Illumina HiSeq 4000 with 2 x 150 cycles was used to sequence the TCR libraries. Per the authors' processing: With MiXCR, TCR reads were aligned to human V, D, J and C references and assembled into CDR3 clonotypes, with quality filtering and error correction included. The tcR package in R was used for analysis of clonotype counts and gene usage diversity. Raw mapping reads were checked after the RNA-seq reads had been mapped by STAR aligner version 2.5.3a onto the human GRCh37 genome. To test how sequencing depth affects detected clonotypes, IR-seq fastq files were randomly downsampled with Seqtk 1.3. TCRdb redid the processing of the public reads, applying fastp at Q25 and MiXCR, and retained in-frame beta chains. Every entry covers one CDR3 protein and lists the most common genes and DNA from its rows. The V and J calls here are based on TCRdb, not the publication. The sample table contains some 120,000 distinct CDR3 sequences; only one count was recorded for approximately 12% of them. Roughly 11% of the sample lies in the top ten.

CDR1 is given as SQVTM and CDR2 as ANQGSEA, both from the germline V gene. Measured from the cysteine to the phenylalanine, the CDR3 is 13 residues long. Of all the DNA, just the CDR3 is kept, 39 bases in frame from base 1. Trimming removed 7 bases from V and 2 bases from J; the gene matches leave 6 bases unexplained. This clonotype was observed many times. This receptor's antigen is unknown. It has no much larger one-base neighbor in the sample; base qualities were not kept. Sequencing input: a population of CD138-negative cells sorted from bone marrow. The sample's cell subset or site label, in plain terms: bone marrow mononuclear cells depleted of CD138+ plasma/myeloma cells by negative magnetic selection. This clonotype originated in a donor over 35 with multiple myeloma. The chain uses TRBV29-1 and TRBJ2-3; 7 junctional bases match TRBD2. The DNA sequence is TGCAGCGCCGAGCGGGGTAACACAGATACGCAGTATTTT. Protein translation: CSAERGNTDTQYF.